This T cell receptor (beta chain) emerged from a study of blood T cell repertoires in COVID-19. Study overall: Donors in the United States, Italy and Spain gave samples during acute or convalescent COVID-19. Nucleic acid was either cDNA or gDNA, and it came from T cells, B-cell-depleted T cells, or PBMCs.

Authors' methods: Using reference gene primer amplification, nucleated cell counts were estimated. The repertoire was sequenced with immunoSEQ multiplex PCR; TCRdb's copy has only in-frame clones and lacks some. The V and J calls and clone size were taken over from that table, and D and trimming were inferred from the DNA. Among over 100,000 clones listed, roughly 81% were seen once. In this sample, this clone turned up a few times. This CDR3 has 12 residues. From germline, CDR1 is MNHNY and CDR2 SVGAGI (reference sequence). V lost 4 bases and J 4 bases, leaving 5 bases between the germline ends. The sequence was collected from a man aged 35 to 55 with acute or convalescent COVID-19. The chain couples TRBV6-6 to TRBJ1-3; D is unclear. The specimen was peripheral blood. The CDR3 sequence: CASSLQGNTIYF. CDR3 in DNA: TGTGCCAGCAGTTTACAGGGAAACACCATATATTTT.